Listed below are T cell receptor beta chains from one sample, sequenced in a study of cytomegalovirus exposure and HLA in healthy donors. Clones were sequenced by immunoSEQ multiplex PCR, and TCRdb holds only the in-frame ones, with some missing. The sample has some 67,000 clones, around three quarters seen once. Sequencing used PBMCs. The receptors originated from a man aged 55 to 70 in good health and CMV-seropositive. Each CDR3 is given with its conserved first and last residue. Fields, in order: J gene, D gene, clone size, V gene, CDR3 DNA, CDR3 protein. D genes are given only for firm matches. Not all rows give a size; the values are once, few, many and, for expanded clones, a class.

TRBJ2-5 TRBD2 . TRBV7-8 TGTGCCAGCAGCTCACTGACTAGCGGGAGGGGAGAGACCCAGTACTTC CASSSLTSGRGETQYF
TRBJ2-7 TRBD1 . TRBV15 TGTGCCACCAGCAGAGCCCCTGACAGGGTGAGCTACGAGCAGTACTTC CATSRAPDRVSYEQYF
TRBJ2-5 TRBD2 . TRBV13 TGTGCCAGCAGCCCCGGGACTAACCAAGAGACCCAGTACTTC CASSPGTNQETQYF
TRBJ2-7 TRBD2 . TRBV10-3 TGTGCCATCAGAGACCCGGGACTAGCGGATTCATACGAGCAGTACTTC CAIRDPGLADSYEQYF
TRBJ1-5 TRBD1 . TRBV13 TGTGCCAGCAGCTTGACAGGGAAGCCCCAGCATTTT CASSLTGKPQHF
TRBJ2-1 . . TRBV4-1 TGCGCCAGCAGCTCACTCGGTGAGCAGTTCTTC CASSSLGEQFF
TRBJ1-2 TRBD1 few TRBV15 TGTGCCACCAGCTTGACAGGGGCCGGGGTGGGCTACACCTTC CATSLTGAGVGYTF
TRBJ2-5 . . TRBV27 TGTGCCAGCAGTCCGGGCCGGGGAGGTGCGACCCAGTACTTC CASSPGRGGATQYF
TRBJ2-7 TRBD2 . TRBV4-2 TGTGCCAGCAGCCCTAATAGCGGGAGCGCCTACGAGCAGTACTTC CASSPNSGSAYEQYF
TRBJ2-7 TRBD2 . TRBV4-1 TGCGCCAGCAGCCAAGATGAAGGTAGCGGGGTCTACGAGCAGTACTTC CASSQDEGSGVYEQYF
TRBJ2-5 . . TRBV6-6 TGTGCCAGCAGTTACGGGATGGACAGCGTACAAGAGACCCAGTACTTC CASSYGMDSVQETQYF
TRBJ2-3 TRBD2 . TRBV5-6 TGTGCCAGCAGCCCTTTAGCGGGGTCGCGCACAGATACGCAGTATTTT CASSPLAGSRTDTQYF
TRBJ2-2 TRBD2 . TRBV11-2 TGTGCCAGCCACGCGGGAGTGGGCACCGGGGAGCTGTTTTTT CASHAGVGTGELFF
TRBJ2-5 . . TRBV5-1 TGCGCCAGCACCCCCTGGCTCGGGAGACAAGAGACCCAGTACTTC CASTPWLGRQETQYF
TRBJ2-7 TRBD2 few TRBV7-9 TGTGCCAGCAGCTTAGCGGGAGGGCCGGCCATCGGTCGAAACGAGCAGTACTTC CASSLAGGPAIGRNEQYF
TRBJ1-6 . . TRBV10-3 TGTGCCATCAATCAGGAGGACAATTCACCCCTCCACTTT CAINQEDNSPLHF
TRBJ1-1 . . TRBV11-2 TGTGCCAGCAGCCGCTGGACAGTGAACACTGAAGCTTTCTTT CASSRWTVNTEAFF
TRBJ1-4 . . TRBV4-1 TGCGCCAGCAGCCAAGAAGCCGGGAGGAAGGGTAATGAAAAACTGTTTTTT CASSQEAGRKGNEKLFF
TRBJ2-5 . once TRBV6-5 TGTGCCAGCAGGCCTACCGGGAAGACCCAGTACTTC CASRPTGKTQYF
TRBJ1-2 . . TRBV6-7 TGTGCCAGCAGTTTGGGGGCCTACTATGGCTACACCTTC CASSLGAYYGYTF
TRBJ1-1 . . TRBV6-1 TGTGCCAGCAGGGAACAGAACATGAACACTGAAGCTTTCTTT CASREQNMNTEAFF
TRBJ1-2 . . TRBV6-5 TGTGCCAGCAGTTACTCGCTCGCAGGGGCCTATGGCTACACCTTC CASSYSLAGAYGYTF
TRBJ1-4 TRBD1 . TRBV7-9 TGTGCCAGCAGCTCCCAGGGGGCGATTAAAGAAAAACTGTTTTTT CASSSQGAIKEKLFF
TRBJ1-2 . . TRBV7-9 TGTGCCAGCAGCTCGTCAAGGCAGGATGGCTACACCTTC CASSSSRQDGYTF
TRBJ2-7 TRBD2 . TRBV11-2 TGTGCCAGCAGCTTAGGGCTAGCGGGAGTCGAGCAGTACTTC CASSLGLAGVEQYF
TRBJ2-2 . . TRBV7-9 TGTGCCAGCAAACGAGGCACCGGGGAGCTGTTTTTT CASKRGTGELFF
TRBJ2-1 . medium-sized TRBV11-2 TGTGCCAGCAGCCGCTCGGCGGGGTTCGGTGAGCAGTTCTTC CASSRSAGFGEQFF